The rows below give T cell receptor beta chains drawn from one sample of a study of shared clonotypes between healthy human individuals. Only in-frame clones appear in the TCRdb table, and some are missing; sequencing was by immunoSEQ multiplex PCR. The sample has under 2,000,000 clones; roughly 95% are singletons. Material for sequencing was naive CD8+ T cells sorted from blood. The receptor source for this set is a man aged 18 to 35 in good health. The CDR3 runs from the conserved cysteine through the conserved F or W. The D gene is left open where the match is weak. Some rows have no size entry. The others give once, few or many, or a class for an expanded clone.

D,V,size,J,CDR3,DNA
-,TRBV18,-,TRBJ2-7,CASSLYARDYEQYF,TGTGCCAGCTCACTTTACGCCAGGGATTACGAGCAGTACTTC
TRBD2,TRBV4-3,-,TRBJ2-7,CASSHSGIAALPYEQYF,TGCGCCAGCAGCCATAGCGGGATCGCAGCGTTACCCTACGAGCAGTACTTC
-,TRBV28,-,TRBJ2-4,CASSGDTENIQYF,TGTGCCAGCAGTGGGGACACTGAAAACATTCAGTACTTC
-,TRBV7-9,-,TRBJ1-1,CASSSLQGPNTEAFF,TGTGCCAGCAGCTCGTTACAAGGGCCGAACACTGAAGCTTTCTTT
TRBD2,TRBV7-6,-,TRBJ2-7,CASSQATSGVVAYEQYF,TGTGCCAGCAGCCAAGCGACTAGCGGGGTAGTCGCATACGAGCAGTACTTC
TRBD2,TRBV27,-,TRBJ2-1,CASSPYGGSSYNEQFF,TGTGCCAGCAGCCCTTACGGGGGGAGCTCCTACAATGAGCAGTTCTTC
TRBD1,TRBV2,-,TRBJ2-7,CASSVGTANYEQYF,TGTGCCAGCAGTGTTGGGACAGCTAACTACGAGCAGTACTTC
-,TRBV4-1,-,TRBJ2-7,CASSRGGEFYEQYF,TGCGCCAGCAGCCGAGGGGGAGAGTTCTACGAGCAGTACTTC
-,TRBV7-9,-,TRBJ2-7,CASSSHDYEQYF,TGTGCCAGCAGCTCCCACGACTACGAGCAGTACTTC
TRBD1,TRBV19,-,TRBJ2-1,CASSVDRGSYNEQFF,TGTGCCAGTAGCGTGGACAGGGGCTCCTACAATGAGCAGTTCTTC
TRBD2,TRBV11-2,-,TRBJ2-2,CASSLGVAGNTGELFF,TGTGCCAGCAGCTTAGGAGTAGCGGGAAACACCGGGGAGCTGTTTTTT
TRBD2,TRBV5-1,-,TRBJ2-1,CASRLAGEGNEQFF,TGCGCCAGCAGACTAGCGGGAGAAGGAAATGAGCAGTTCTTC
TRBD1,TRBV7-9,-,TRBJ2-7,CASSTHQGTGYEQYF,TGTGCCAGCAGCACCCACCAGGGGACAGGCTACGAGCAGTACTTC
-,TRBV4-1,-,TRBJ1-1,CASSQDRSTEAFF,TGCGCCAGCAGCCAAGATAGAAGCACTGAAGCTTTCTTT
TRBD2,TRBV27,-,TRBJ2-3,CASSLLLAGSTDTQYF,TGTGCCAGCAGTTTATTGCTAGCGGGAAGCACAGATACGCAGTATTTT
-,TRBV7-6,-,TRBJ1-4,CASSHRQAGATNEKLFF,TGTGCCAGCAGCCATAGACAGGCAGGGGCAACTAATGAAAAACTGTTTTTT
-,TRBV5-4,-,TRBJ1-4,CASSTRGGKEKLFF,TGTGCCAGCAGCACGAGGGGAGGGAAGGAAAAACTGTTTTTT
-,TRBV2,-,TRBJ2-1,CARGQGTSGIYNEQFF,TGTGCGAGGGGACAGGGAACTAGCGGGATCTACAATGAGCAGTTCTTC
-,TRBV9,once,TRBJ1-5,CASSVGRGYQPQHF,TGTGCCAGCAGCGTAGGCCGGGGGTATCAGCCCCAGCATTTT
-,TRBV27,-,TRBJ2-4,CASSSLGGANIQYF,TGTGCCAGCAGTTCCCTCGGGGGCGCGAACATTCAGTACTTC
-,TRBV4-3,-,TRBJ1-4,CASSPSFSTNEKLFF,TGCGCCAGCAGCCCCAGCTTTTCAACTAATGAAAAACTGTTTTTT
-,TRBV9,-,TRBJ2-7,CASSGPSGAEQYF,TGTGCCAGCAGCGGGCCAAGCGGAGCCGAGCAGTACTTC
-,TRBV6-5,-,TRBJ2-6,CASSSAGANVLTF,TGTGCCAGCAGTTCCGCTGGGGCCAACGTCCTGACTTTC
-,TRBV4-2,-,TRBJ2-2,CASSQEEGSTGELFF,TGTGCCAGCAGCCAAGAGGAGGGGAGCACCGGGGAGCTGTTTTTT
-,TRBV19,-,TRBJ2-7,CASSLEPLYEQYF,TGTGCCAGTAGCCTCGAGCCCCTCTACGAGCAGTACTTC
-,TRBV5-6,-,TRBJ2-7,CASSAYGESYEQYF,TGTGCCAGCAGCGCGTACGGGGAATCCTACGAGCAGTACTTC
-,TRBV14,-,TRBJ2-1,CASSPGPNEQFF,TGTGCCAGCAGCCCGGGCCCCAATGAGCAGTTCTTC
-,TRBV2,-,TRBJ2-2,CASREDYTGELFF,TGTGCCAGCAGAGAGGACTATACCGGGGAGCTGTTTTTT
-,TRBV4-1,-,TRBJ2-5,CASSRTQETQYF,TGCGCCAGCAGCCGCACGCAAGAGACCCAGTACTTC
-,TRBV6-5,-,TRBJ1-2,CASSYSSNSHYGYTF,TGTGCCAGCAGTTACTCGTCGAACAGTCACTATGGCTACACCTTC
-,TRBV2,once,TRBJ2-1,CASSDFPGGSDEQFF,TGTGCCAGCAGTGATTTCCCGGGCGGTAGCGATGAGCAGTTCTTC
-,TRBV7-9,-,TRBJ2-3,CASSPEMRDTQYF,TGTGCCAGCAGCCCCGAGATGCGAGATACGCAGTATTTT
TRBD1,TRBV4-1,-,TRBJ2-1,CASSQPQGPDNEQFF,TGCGCCAGCAGCCAACCACAGGGGCCGGATAATGAGCAGTTCTTC
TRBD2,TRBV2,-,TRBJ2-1,CASRETPGLSYNEQFF,TGTGCCAGCAGGGAGACTCCGGGACTATCATACAATGAGCAGTTCTTC
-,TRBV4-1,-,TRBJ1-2,CASSPRKDYGYTF,TGCGCCAGCAGCCCGAGGAAGGACTATGGCTACACCTTC
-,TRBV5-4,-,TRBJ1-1,CASTDGGASEAFF,TGTGCCAGCACAGACGGAGGGGCCTCTGAAGCTTTCTTT
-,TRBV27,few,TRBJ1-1,CCAGRWTEAFF,TGTTGCGCAGGGCGATGGACTGAAGCTTTCTTT
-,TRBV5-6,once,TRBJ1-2,CASSLVAVDGYTF,TGTGCCAGCAGCTTGGTGGCAGTGGATGGCTACACCTTC
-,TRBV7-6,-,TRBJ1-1,CASSLGRNTEAFF,TGTGCCAGCAGCTTAGGACGAAACACTGAAGCTTTCTTT
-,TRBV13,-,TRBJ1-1,CASTMGGANTEAFF,TGTGCCAGCACCATGGGGGGGGCGAACACTGAAGCTTTCTTT
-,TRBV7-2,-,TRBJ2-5,CASSLELSGETQYF,TGTGCCAGCAGCTTAGAATTGAGTGGAGAGACCCAGTACTTC
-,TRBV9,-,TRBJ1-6,CASSDDLLALHF,TGTGCCAGCAGCGATGACCTCTTGGCCCTCCACTTT
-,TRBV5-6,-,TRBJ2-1,CASSFGDNEQFF,TGTGCCAGCAGCTTTGGTGACAATGAGCAGTTCTTC
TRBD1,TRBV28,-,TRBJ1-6,CASSPGQGYSPLHF,TGTGCCAGCAGTCCGGGACAGGGGTATTCACCCCTCCACTTT
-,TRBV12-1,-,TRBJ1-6,CASSPPPIRNSPLHF,TGTGCCAGCAGCCCCCCCCCAATCCGGAATTCACCCCTCCACTTT
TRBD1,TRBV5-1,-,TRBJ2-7,CASSLHQGALREQYF,TGCGCCAGCAGCTTACATCAGGGGGCGCTTCGGGAGCAGTACTTC
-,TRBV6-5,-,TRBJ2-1,CASSYSIEAEDEQFF,TGTGCCAGCAGTTACTCGATAGAGGCCGAGGATGAGCAGTTCTTC
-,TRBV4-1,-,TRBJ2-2,CASSQVIADTGELFF,TGCGCCAGCAGCCAAGTGATAGCGGACACCGGGGAGCTGTTTTTT
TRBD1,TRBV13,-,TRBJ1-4,CASSFSTGGGEKLFF,TGTGCCAGCAGCTTCTCGACAGGGGGGGGAGAAAAACTGTTTTTT